This TCR beta chain came from a study of Tregs in tolerant kidney transplant recipients. Study-wide results and limits: Findings come from small patient numbers and require larger validation. Expanding Tregs on activated donor B cells appeared to best identify donor-specific TCRbeta clones. This study did not directly address biological reproducibility.

Mixed chimerism was transient after nonmyeloablative marrow transplants from related graft donors. Unstimulated Tregs (CD4+CD25+CD127-) and CD4+CD25- non-Tregs were sorted from PBMCs. Data came from immunoSEQ multiplex PCR; TCRdb stores just in-frame clones and leaves some out. The data show around 64,000 clones, with 70% to 90% seen just once and under 4.5% held by the top ten. Concerning this clone: Its antigen is still unknown.

The TCR originated in a human patient who received a combined kidney and bone marrow transplant. The T cells may come from the graft donor. Source: CD4+ T cells from blood (PBMCs), taken 6 months after the transplant.

CDR3 coding DNA: TGTGCCAGCAGTTACCTAGCAAGGCGGGCGGATGAAAAACTGTTTTTT. Translated, it gives CASSYLARRADEKLFF. The V gene is TRBV6-5, the J gene TRBJ1-4; D is unclear. CDR3 length: 16 amino acids. V was shortened by 2 bases and J by 6 bases, with 16 bases between the two germline ends. Germline V gives CDR1 MNHEY, CDR2 SVGAGI.